The source of this T cell receptor beta chain is a study of shared clonotypes between healthy human individuals. The naive CD8 subset, CD45RO-negative cells positively selected for CCR7, excluded terminally differentiated effector memory CD45RA+ cells. CDR1 is SEHNR, CDR2 FQNEAQ, per germline (reference sequence). The CDR3 contains 12 residues. With 8 bases removed from V and 2 bases from J, the gap between germline ends came to 6 bases. Some clones are missing from TCRdb's copy, which holds only in-frame ones; the method was immunoSEQ multiplex PCR. The repertoire consists of more than 600,000 clones, with under 95% occurring once and the leading ten covering 24%.

The TCR sequence derives from a man aged 30-40 years in good health. This rearrangement joins TRBV7-9 to TRBJ2-2, with a possible D match to TRBD1 (5 bases). The sample comprised naive CD8+ T cells sorted from blood. The CDR3 DNA reads as TGTGCCAGCCAGGGAAACACCGGGGAGCTGTTTTTT. This translates into CASQGNTGELFF.